A single sample gave rise to the 27 T cell receptor beta chains below, sequenced in a study of cytomegalovirus exposure and HLA in healthy donors. It was with 60 Vbeta and 13 Jbeta primers that the PCR ran. The method was immunoSEQ multiplex PCR; TCRdb's version includes in-frame clones alone and lacks a portion of them. The sample lists about 180,000 clones, less than 90% occurring once. Sequencing used PBMCs. The receptors stem from a boy younger than 10 in good health and CMV-seronegative.

The CDR3 region is CASSLWGLAGHYNEQFF. CDR3 DNA sequence: TGTGCCAGCAGTTTATGGGGACTAGCGGGACACTACAATGAGCAGTTCTTC. This chain joins TRBV28 and TRBJ2-1, with TRBD2 identical over 13 bases. This CDR3 contains 17 residues. V gave up 0 bases and J gave up 3 bases; unmatched junction bases: 2. Germline V gene data show CDR1 as MDHEN and CDR2 as SYDVKM.

The chain uses TRBV5-6 and TRBJ2-3; 8 positions agree with TRBD1. Germline V gene data show CDR1 as SGHDT and CDR2 as YYEEEE. This CDR3 is built from 14 residues. Germline trimming cut 5 bases from V and 4 bases from J; bases unmatched to any gene: 6. CDR3 region: CASRLGQGADTQYF. Here the CDR3 DNA reads TGTGCCAGCAGGCTAGGACAGGGAGCAGATACGCAGTATTTT. Based on the CDR3 plus reference TRBV5-6 and TRBJ2-3, the full variable domain is DAGVTQSPTHLIKTRGQQVTLRCSPKSGHDTVSWYQQALGQGPQFIFQYYEEEERQRGNFPDRFSGHQFPNYSSELNVNALLLGDSALYLCASRLGQGADTQYFGPGTRLTVL.

This clone was picked up one time. The chain couples TRBV27 to TRBJ2-7, with TRBD1 identical over 9 bases. This CDR3 is 15 amino acids long. V lost 4 bases and J lost 4; bases outside the gene matches: 8. The germline V gene has CDR1 MNHEY and CDR2 SMNVEV (reference sequence). The chain's CDR3 is CASSSPGQGHYEQYF. For the CDR3, the DNA is TGTGCCAGCAGTTCTCCGGGACAGGGACATTACGAGCAGTACTTC.

The chain joins TRBV11-1 to TRBJ2-7, with TRBD1 matching 10 bases. Germline V gene lookup returns CDR1 SGHAT and CDR2 FQDESV (reference sequence). The CDR3 has 16 amino acids. V trimming: 4 bases; J trimming: 4 bases; junction bases outside the gene matches: 10. DNA of the CDR3: TGTGCCAGCAGCTCTCAAACCGGGACAGGGGATTACGAGCAGTACTTC. Translating it yields CASSSQTGTGDYEQYF.

The chain uses TRBV10-1 and TRBJ2-5; a weak D match, TRBD1 (5 bases). Germline-derived CDR1 and CDR2 are WNHNN and SYGVQD (reference sequence). The V end was cut by 5 bases, the J end by 1 base, with 11 bases between. CDR3 length: 14 residues. The chain's CDR3 is CASSTAGFQETQYF. CDR3 sequence (DNA): TGCGCCAGCAGTACCGCAGGGTTCCAAGAGACCCAGTACTTC.

The chain links TRBV10-3 to TRBJ1-5; unclear D gene. From germline, CDR1 is ENHRY and CDR2 SYGVKD. V was pared by 10 bases and J by 3 bases, with 16 bases between. This CDR3 is 14 amino acids long. In DNA form, the CDR3 reads TGTGCCACCGATGCTAGGAGGATCAATCAGCCCCAGCATTTT. Its protein product is CATDARRINQPQHF.

The chain carries TRBV4-1 and TRBJ1-2; tentative D call: TRBD1 (6 bases). Germline V gene lookup returns CDR1 MGHRA and CDR2 YSYEKL. The CDR3 extends over 15 amino acids. Trimming stripped 0 bases from V and 4 bases from J, with 12 bases between. The CDR3 sequence is CASSQDTGHLYGYTF. The CDR3 region has the DNA TGCGCCAGCAGCCAAGATACGGGACACCTCTATGGCTACACCTTC.

This clone was found once. The genes are TRBV27 and TRBJ2-7; D remains ambiguous. CDR3 length: 14 amino acids. V dropped 0 bases and J dropped 3 bases, with 9 bases sitting between them. Germline V lookup: CDR1 MNHEY, CDR2 SMNVEV (reference sequence). The DNA of the CDR3 is TGTGCCAGCAGTTTATCTGAGAACCTCTACGAGCAGTACTTC. Translating it yields CASSLSENLYEQYF.

The chain couples TRBV5-1 to TRBJ1-1; D gene unclear. Germline values: CDR1 SGHRS, CDR2 YFSETQ. Trimming removed 0 bases at V and 1 base at J, with 10 bases between. The CDR3 extends over 15 amino acids. The CDR3, as DNA: TGCGCCAGCAGCTTGGCAGGCACAGAGAACACTGAAGCTTTCTTT. Translating it yields CASSLAGTENTEAFF.

This clone was found a few times. The genes are TRBV18 and TRBJ1-1; D gene unclear. The length of the CDR3 is 13 residues. V lost 4 bases and J lost 0, with 6 bases in between. Germline CDR1 is KGHSH and CDR2 is LQKENI. CDR3 amino acids: CASSLQMNTEAFF. The CDR3 nucleotides read TGTGCCAGCTCACTCCAGATGAACACTGAAGCTTTCTTT.

V and J are TRBV18 and TRBJ2-7; a possible D gene is TRBD1 (5 bases). The CDR3 has 15 residues. Germline V CDR1 and CDR2: KGHSH, LQKENI. The V end lost 2 bases, the J end lost 0 bases, and 11 bases lay between the germline ends. The CDR3 is CASSPWTRSSYEQYF. The CDR3 DNA reads as TGTGCCAGCTCACCATGGACACGGAGCTCCTACGAGCAGTACTTC.

This sequence joins TRBV11-3 and TRBJ2-1; maybe TRBD1 (6 bases). The germline gives CDR1 SGHNT, CDR2 YENEEA. This CDR3 region has 15 residues. Trimming left V 5 bases short and J 7 bases short, with 18 bases between. The CDR3 sequence: CASSIQTGSENEQFF. Written as DNA, the CDR3 is TGTGCCAGCAGCATCCAAACAGGGTCCGAAAATGAGCAGTTCTTC.

The chain combines TRBV7-9 with TRBJ2-1; 11 positions agree with TRBD2. This CDR3 is built from 15 residues. Germline values: CDR1 SEHNR, CDR2 FQNEAQ (reference sequence). Trimming at V came to 3 bases and at J to 7 bases, leaving 5 bases not matched to a gene. As DNA, the CDR3 is TGTGCCAGCAGCTTTAGCGGGAGGGCTTTGAATGAGCAGTTCTTC. It is translated as CASSFSGRALNEQFF.

V is TRBV15 and J is TRBJ1-4; D not resolved. The germline V gene has CDR1 LNHNV and CDR2 YYDKDF (reference sequence). Trimming left V 0 bases short and J 7 bases short, with 12 bases between. The CDR3 loop spans 15 amino acids. For the CDR3, the DNA is TGTGCCACCAGCAGAGATCCGGTCCGGGTTGAAAAACTGTTTTTT. As protein: CATSRDPVRVEKLFF.

The chain carries TRBV12-5 and TRBJ2-7; the match to TRBD2 covers 13 bases. The J segment lost 4 bases and the V segment lost 3 bases, leaving 6 bases of the junction unmatched. The CDR3 is made up of 16 amino acids. Germline V gene lookup returns CDR1 LGHNT and CDR2 FRNRAP. As DNA, the CDR3 is TGTGCTAGTGGTTTCGGGACTAGCGGGGATCCGTACGAGCAGTACTTC. This gives the protein CASGFGTSGDPYEQYF.

This clone was seen more than once but under ten times. The rearrangement joins TRBV7-6 to TRBJ1-1; D call uncertain. Per the germline V gene, CDR1 is SGHVS and CDR2 is FNYEAQ. The CDR3 has 13 residues. V lost 5 bases, J lost 7 bases, and 14 bases lay in between. The CDR3 DNA is TGTGCCAGCAGCGCTGGGAGTTCTATTGAAGCTTTCTTT. Translated: CASSAGSSIEAFF.

This chain links TRBV2 with TRBJ2-2; TRBD2 matches 7 bases. The CDR3 is 13 amino acids. J gave up 7 bases and V 4 bases, and 3 bases lay outside the gene matches. Germline loops: CDR1 SNHLY, CDR2 FYNNEI. The CDR3 DNA reads as TGTGCCAGCAGTGGCGGGAGAGGCGGGGAGCTGTTTTTT. This gives the protein CASSGGRGGELFF.

The gene calls are TRBV25-1 and TRBJ2-1; D remains unclear. CDR1 and CDR2 (germline): MGHDK, SYGVNS. Trimming removed 5 bases from V and 1 base from J, with 12 bases in between. The CDR3 is 15 amino acids. The CDR3 coding sequence is TGTGCCAGCAGTAACCCAGGCCCTTCCTACAATGAGCAGTTCTTC. Protein product: CASSNPGPSYNEQFF. The entire variable domain, with the rest obtained from reference TRBV25-1 and TRBJ2-1, is as follows: EADIYQTPRYLVIGTGKKITLECSQTMGHDKMYWYQQDPGMELHLIHYSYGVNSTEKGDLSSESTVSRIRTEHFPLTLESARPSHTSQYLCASSNPGPSYNEQFFGPGTRLTVL.

The chain couples TRBV6-1 to TRBJ1-5; possible D gene TRBD1, 6 bases. CDR3 length equals 18 residues. Trimming removed 2 bases at V and 2 bases at J, with 19 bases between. Per germline, CDR1 MNHNS and CDR2 SASEGT. The CDR3 bases are TGTGCCAGCAGTGAATCGACAGGCCGATTTAATGGCAATCAGCCCCAGCATTTT. As protein: CASSESTGRFNGNQPQHF.

The chain has TRBV5-6 and TRBJ2-7, with D possibly TRBD1 on 5 matching bases. Germline V lookup: CDR1 SGHDT, CDR2 YYEEEE. V gave up 1 base and J gave up 3 bases, with 14 bases separating them. The CDR3 has 15 residues. The CDR3 sequence is CASSLLNRISYEQYF. The DNA for the CDR3 is TGTGCCAGCAGCTTGCTGAACAGGATAAGCTACGAGCAGTACTTC.

V gene TRBV18 combines with J gene TRBJ2-1; the D gene is possibly TRBD2 (5 bases). Germline CDR1 and CDR2: KGHSH and LQKENI. The CDR3 is 16 residues long. V gave up 3 bases and J gave up 4 bases, with 16 bases separating them. CDR3 protein: CASSPGDLPGYNEQFF. The CDR3 DNA follows: TGTGCCAGCTCACCGGGTGATCTTCCGGGGTACAATGAGCAGTTCTTC.

The gene calls are TRBV7-2 and TRBJ2-1, with D possibly being TRBD2 (6 bases). The V end was cut by 5 bases, the J end by 1 base, with 12 bases between. CDR1 is SGHTA, CDR2 FQGNSA, per germline. The CDR3 totals 15 residues. CDR3 sequence reads: CASSIGGESYNEQFF. CDR3 nucleotide sequence: TGTGCCAGCAGCATTGGCGGGGAGTCCTACAATGAGCAGTTCTTC.

The CDR3 protein is CASSDLDRAINTEAFF. The CDR3, as DNA: TGTGCCAGCAGTGATCTGGACAGGGCTATAAACACTGAAGCTTTCTTT. The chain combines TRBV2 with TRBJ1-1; 8 nucleotides line up with TRBD1. Trimming cost V 3 bases and J 2 bases; bases outside gene matches: 8. Germline V gene lookup returns CDR1 SNHLY and CDR2 FYNNEI. CDR3 size: 16 residues.

The chain combines TRBV7-9 with TRBJ2-2, with D tentatively TRBD1 (6 bases). V lost 7 bases and J lost 0, with 12 bases in between. The V gene's germline CDR1 is SEHNR and CDR2 FQNEAQ (reference sequence). The CDR3 is 15 residues long. The CDR3 loop reads CASTHRTANTGELFF. Here the CDR3 DNA reads TGTGCCAGCACCCATCGGACAGCGAACACCGGGGAGCTGTTTTTT.

The V gene is TRBV4-2, the J gene TRBJ2-3, with 13 bases fitting TRBD2. The trim removed 3 bases at V and 5 bases at J, leaving 11 bases unmatched. The CDR3 loop spans 18 amino acids. Germline assignment: CDR1 LGHNA and CDR2 YNFKEQ. CDR3 protein: CASSQGLLAGGSGDTQYF. The CDR3 DNA reads TGTGCCAGCAGCCAGGGTCTACTAGCGGGAGGGAGTGGAGATACGCAGTATTTT.

The chain uses TRBV27 and TRBJ2-7; D is perhaps TRBD2 (5 bases). Per germline, CDR1 MNHEY and CDR2 SMNVEV (reference sequence). The CDR3 has 13 amino acids. V gave up 6 bases and J gave up 5 bases, with 14 bases separating them. The DNA for the CDR3 is TGTGCCAGCAGGACCGCGAGGGTGGACGAGCAGTACTTC. It codes for CASRTARVDEQYF.

This rearrangement joins TRBV19 to TRBJ1-5; TRBD1 aligns across 7 bases. The germline V gene has CDR1 LNHDA and CDR2 SQIVND (reference sequence). The CDR3 extends over 19 amino acids. V was clipped by 6 bases and J by 0 bases; unmatched bases: 17. CDR3 bases: TGTGCCAGTAGCACGGACAGGCCCCCGGGCATATATAGCAATCAGCCCCAGCATTTT. It yields the protein CASSTDRPPGIYSNQPQHF.